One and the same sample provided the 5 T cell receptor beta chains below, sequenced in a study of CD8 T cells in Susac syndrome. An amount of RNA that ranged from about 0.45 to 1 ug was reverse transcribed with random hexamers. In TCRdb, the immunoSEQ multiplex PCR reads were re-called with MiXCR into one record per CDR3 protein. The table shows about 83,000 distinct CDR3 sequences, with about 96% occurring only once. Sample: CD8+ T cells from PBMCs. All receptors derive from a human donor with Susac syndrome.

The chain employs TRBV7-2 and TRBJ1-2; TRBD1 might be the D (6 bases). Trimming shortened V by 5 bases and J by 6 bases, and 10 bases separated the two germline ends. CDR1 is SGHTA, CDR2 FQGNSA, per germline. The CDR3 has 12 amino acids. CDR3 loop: CASSQRTDGYTF. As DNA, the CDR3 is TGTGCCAGCAGCCAACGGACAGATGGCTACACCTTC.

DNA of the CDR3: TGTGCCAGCAGGGCCGACAGAGGGCCTTCTCGCAACGTCCTGACTTTC. Protein: CASRADRGPSRNVLTF. The chain is built from TRBV12-3 or TRBV12-4 and TRBJ2-6, with D perhaps being TRBD1 or TRBD2 (5 bases each). The V gene lost 6 bases and the J gene lost 9 bases, with 21 bases spanning the gap. There are 16 residues in the CDR3.

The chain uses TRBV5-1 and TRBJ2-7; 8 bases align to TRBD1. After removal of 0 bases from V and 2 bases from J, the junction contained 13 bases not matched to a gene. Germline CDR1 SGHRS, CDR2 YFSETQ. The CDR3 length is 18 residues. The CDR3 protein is CASSLGSVRDRWAYEQYF. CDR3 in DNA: TGCGCCAGCAGCTTGGGAAGCGTCCGGGACAGGTGGGCCTACGAGCAGTACTTC.

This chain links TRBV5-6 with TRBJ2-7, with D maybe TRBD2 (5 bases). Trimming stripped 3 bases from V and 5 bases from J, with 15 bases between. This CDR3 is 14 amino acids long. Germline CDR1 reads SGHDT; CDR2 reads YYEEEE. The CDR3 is CASSSGWRVHEQYV. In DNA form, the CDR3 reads TGTGCCAGCAGCTCGGGATGGCGGGTCCACGAGCAGTACGTC.

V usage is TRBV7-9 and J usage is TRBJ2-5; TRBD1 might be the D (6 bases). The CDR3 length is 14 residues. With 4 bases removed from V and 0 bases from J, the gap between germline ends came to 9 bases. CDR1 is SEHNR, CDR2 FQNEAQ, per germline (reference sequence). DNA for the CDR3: TGTGCCAGCAGCTGGGCAGGGGACCAAGAGACCCAGTACTTC. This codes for CASSWAGDQETQYF.